This TCR beta chain derives from a study of cytomegalovirus exposure and HLA in healthy donors. A note on this clone: Its matching antigen is unknown.

The CDR3 has 13 residues. Germline CDR1 reads SGHAT; CDR2 reads FQNNGV. The germline V and J ends were trimmed by 5 bases and 5 bases, with 12 bases remaining between them. Study results and limitations: A missense DCLRE1C variant was associated with V- and J-gene trimming of TCR beta chains in a later analysis, and an independent cohort replicated the association. In a later analysis, HLA-C alleles had the fewest associated TCRs, DRB1 alleles the most. Presence/absence analyses assumed roughly uniform sequencing depth across donors.

The PCR had 60 Vbeta and 13 Jbeta primers. Clones were sequenced by immunoSEQ multiplex PCR, and TCRdb holds only the in-frame ones, with some missing. Of 95,000 to 110,000 clones listed, 82% are singletons. This chain joins TRBV11-2 and TRBJ2-5; maybe TRBD2 (6 bases). This TCR was recovered from a man aged 25 to 40 in good health and CMV-seropositive. The sample was PBMCs. The CDR3 DNA reads TGTGCCAGCAGCACGGACCGGGGGGAGACCCAGTACTTC. Its protein product is CASSTDRGETQYF.